These 6 T cell receptor beta chains originate from one sample sequenced in a study of CD8 T cells in ankylosing spondylitis. TCRdb ran MiXCR on the 5' RACE reads and lists one entry per CDR3 protein. The data contain under 250,000 distinct CDR3 sequences, over 30% of them seen just once; the ten biggest clones take up about 4%. Input material: blood, either unsorted or a sorted T cell fraction (not recorded which). These receptors were collected from a male donor with ankylosing spondylitis or in good health (not recorded which).

This clonotype was seen a few times. The CDR3 bases are TGCAGCGTTGCCGGGAATCTCGGGGAAGCTGAAGCTTTCTTT. Protein sequence: CSVAGNLGEAEAFF. The chain uses TRBV29-1 and TRBJ1-1; the D is unclear. Germline CDR1 reads SQVTM; CDR2 reads ANQGSEA. V was cut by 4 bases and J by 6 bases, with 18 bases left in between. This CDR3 has 14 amino acids.

In nucleotides, the CDR3 is TGCAGTGCCCCCGACGGGCGCGGGGGTGGAAAGACCCAGTACTTC. The encoded protein is CSAPDGRGGGKTQYF. The chain couples TRBV20-1 to TRBJ2-5, with TRBD2 matching over 7 bases. Germline lookup yields CDR1 DFQATT and CDR2 SNEGSKA (reference sequence). This CDR3 comprises 15 residues. V trimming: 6 bases; J trimming: 6 bases; junction bases outside the gene matches: 16.

CDR3 loop: CASSFGNANEGYEQYF. CDR3 nucleotides: TGCGCCAGCAGCTTTGGGAATGCGAATGAGGGCTACGAGCAGTACTTC. The rearrangement uses TRBV5-1 and TRBJ2-7; D might be TRBD2 (5 bases). Looked up from germline, CDR1 is SGHRS and CDR2 is YFSETQ. With 2 bases removed from V and 3 bases from J, the gap between germline ends came to 18 bases. The CDR3 totals 16 residues.

The rearrangement uses TRBV4-1 and TRBJ2-2; 7 positions match TRBD1. This CDR3 comprises 18 residues. The germline CDR1 and CDR2 sequences are MGHRA and YSYEKL. V shed 2 bases and J 0 bases; nucleotides not matched to a gene: 9. The CDR3 loop reads CASSQRGPGATNTGELFF. The DNA for the CDR3 is TGCGCCAGCAGCCAAAGGGGGCCAGGGGCTACGAACACCGGGGAGCTGTTTTTT.

Only a few counts were recorded for this clonotype. The rearrangement joins TRBV20-1 to TRBJ2-1; 13 bases map to TRBD2. The J segment lost 4 bases and the V segment lost 6 bases, leaving 6 bases of the junction unmatched. The CDR3 runs to 15 residues. The germline V gene encodes CDR1 DFQATT and CDR2 SNEGSKA (reference sequence). CDR3 sequence: CSAAGLAGIYNEQFF. DNA of the CDR3: TGCAGTGCCGCGGGACTAGCGGGGATTTACAATGAGCAGTTCTTC.

The sample holds a few counts of this clonotype. J is TRBJ2-7 and V is TRBV28; 8 bases are shared with TRBD1. Germline V CDR1 and CDR2: MDHEN, SYDVKM. The CDR3 totals 16 residues. V was pared by 7 bases and J by 5 bases, with 16 bases of the junction left unmatched. This CDR3 is CASTHRGAGHYNEQYF. The CDR3 nucleotides are TGTGCCAGCACCCACAGGGGGGCAGGGCATTATAACGAGCAGTACTTC.